A single sample gave rise to the 2 T cell receptor beta chains below, sequenced in a study of blood T cell repertoires in COVID-19. The assay was immunoSEQ multiplex PCR, and TCRdb's table has in-frame clones only and misses some. The sample shows over 150,000 clones, over 80% of them seen only once. The sequencing sample was made of peripheral blood. The source of these receptors is a woman aged 35 to 49 with COVID-19, enrolled during active disease.

The genes are TRBV19 and TRBJ1-4; D unresolved. CDR1 LNHDA and CDR2 SQIVND come from the germline V gene (reference sequence). V lost 6 bases and J lost 3, with 5 bases in between. The CDR3 is made up of 12 amino acids. The CDR3, as DNA: TGTGCCAGTAGAGTAGCTAATGAAAAACTGTTTTTT. Protein product: CASRVANEKLFF.

The table lists this clone with a few counts. The chain combines TRBV7-9 with TRBJ2-7; perhaps TRBD2 as D (6 bases). From germline, CDR1 is SEHNR and CDR2 FQNEAQ (reference sequence). This CDR3 comprises 14 residues. V was pared by 10 bases and J by 0 bases, with 16 bases between. In DNA form, the CDR3 reads TGTGCCATCCCCCGGGACGGGAGCTCCTACGAGCAGTACTTC. Its protein product is CAIPRDGSSYEQYF. The full variable domain, completed using reference TRBV7-9 and TRBJ2-7, is DTGVSQNPRHKITKRGQNVTFRCDPISEHNRLYWYRQTLGQGPEFLTYFQNEAQLEKSRLLSDRFSAERPKGSFSTLEIQRTEQGDSAMYLCAIPRDGSSYEQYFGPGTRLTVT.